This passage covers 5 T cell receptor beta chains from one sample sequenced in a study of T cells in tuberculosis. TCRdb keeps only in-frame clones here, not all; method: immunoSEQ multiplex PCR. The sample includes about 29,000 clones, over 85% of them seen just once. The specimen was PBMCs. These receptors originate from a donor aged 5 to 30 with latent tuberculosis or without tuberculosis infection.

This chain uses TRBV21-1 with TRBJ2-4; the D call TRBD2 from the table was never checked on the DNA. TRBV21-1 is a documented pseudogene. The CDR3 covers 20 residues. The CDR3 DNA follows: TGTGCCAGCAGCAAAGTTGGGGGAGCTAGCGGGAGTATAGCCAAAAACATTCAGTACTTC. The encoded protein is CASSKVGGASGSIAKNIQYF.

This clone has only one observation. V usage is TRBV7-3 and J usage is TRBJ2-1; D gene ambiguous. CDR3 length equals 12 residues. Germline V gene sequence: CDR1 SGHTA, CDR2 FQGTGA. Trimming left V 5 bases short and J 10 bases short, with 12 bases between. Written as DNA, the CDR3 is TGTGCCAGCAGCGCGAGCCCCGAGGAGCAGTTCTTC. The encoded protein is CASSASPEEQFF. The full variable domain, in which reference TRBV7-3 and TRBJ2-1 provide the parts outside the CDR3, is GAGVSQTPSNKVTEKGKYVELRCDPISGHTALYWYRQSLGQGPEFLIYFQGTGAADDSGLPNDRFFAVRPEGSVSTLKIQRTERGDSAVYLCASSASPEEQFFGPGTRLTVL.

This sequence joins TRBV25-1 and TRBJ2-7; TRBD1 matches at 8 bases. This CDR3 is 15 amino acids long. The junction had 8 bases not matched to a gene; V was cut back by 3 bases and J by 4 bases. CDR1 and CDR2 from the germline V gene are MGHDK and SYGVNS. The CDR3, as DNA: TGTGCCAGCAGTGATGGACAGGGTTTGTCTTACGAGCAGTACTTC. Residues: CASSDGQGLSYEQYF.

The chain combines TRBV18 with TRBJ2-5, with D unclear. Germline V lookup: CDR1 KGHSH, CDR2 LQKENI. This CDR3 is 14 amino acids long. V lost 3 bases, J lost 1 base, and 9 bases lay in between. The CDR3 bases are TGTGCCAGCTCACCCGGCGGATTCCAAGAGACCCAGTACTTC. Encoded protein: CASSPGGFQETQYF.

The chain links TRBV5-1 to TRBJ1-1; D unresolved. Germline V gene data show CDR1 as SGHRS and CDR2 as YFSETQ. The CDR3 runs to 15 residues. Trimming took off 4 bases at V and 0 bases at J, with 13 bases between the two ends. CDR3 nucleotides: TGCGCCAGCAGCCCTAATGGAGGCATGAACACTGAAGCTTTCTTT. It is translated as CASSPNGGMNTEAFF.